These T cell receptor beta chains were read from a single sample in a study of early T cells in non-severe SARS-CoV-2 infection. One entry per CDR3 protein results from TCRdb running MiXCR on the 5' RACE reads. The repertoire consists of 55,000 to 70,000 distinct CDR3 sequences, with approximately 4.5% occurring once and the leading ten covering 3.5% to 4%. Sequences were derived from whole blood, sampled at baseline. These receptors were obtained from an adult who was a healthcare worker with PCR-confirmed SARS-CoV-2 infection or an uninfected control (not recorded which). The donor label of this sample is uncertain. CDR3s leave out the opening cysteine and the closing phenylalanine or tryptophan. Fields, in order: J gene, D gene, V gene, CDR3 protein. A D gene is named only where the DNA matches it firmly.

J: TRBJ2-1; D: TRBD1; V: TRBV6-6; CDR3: ASRGQTYNEQF
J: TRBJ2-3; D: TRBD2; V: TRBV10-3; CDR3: AIKQGLSSTDTQY
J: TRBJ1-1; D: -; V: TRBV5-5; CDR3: ASSLIEWIAKNTEAF
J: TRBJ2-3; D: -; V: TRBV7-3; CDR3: ASSWRGADTQY
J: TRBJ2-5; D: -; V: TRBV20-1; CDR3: SARAESVQETQY
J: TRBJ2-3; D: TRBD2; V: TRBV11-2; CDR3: ASSTLAGITTDTQY
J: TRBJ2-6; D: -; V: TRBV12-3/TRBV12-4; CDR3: ASSFRTDHQGANVLT
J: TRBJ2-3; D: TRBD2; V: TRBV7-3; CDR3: ASSLGAPDGLAKSTDTQY
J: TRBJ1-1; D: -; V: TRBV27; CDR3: ASSLSPLPRGAWYTEAF
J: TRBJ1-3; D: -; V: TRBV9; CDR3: ASSPSTGNTIY
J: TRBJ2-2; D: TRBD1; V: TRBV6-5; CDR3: ASGLGQGETGELF
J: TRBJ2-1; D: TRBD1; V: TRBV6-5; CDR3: AVGDSNYNEQF
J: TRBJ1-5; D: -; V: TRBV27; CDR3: ASSQQQALGPQH
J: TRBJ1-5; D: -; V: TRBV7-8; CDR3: ASSSALFIRTENSNQPQH
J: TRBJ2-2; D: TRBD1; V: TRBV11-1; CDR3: ASSLGDRGFNTGELF
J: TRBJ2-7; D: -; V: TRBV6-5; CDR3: ASSAQQGGEQY
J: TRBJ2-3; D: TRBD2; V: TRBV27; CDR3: ASTQRGGLDTQY
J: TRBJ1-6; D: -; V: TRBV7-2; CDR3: ASSLVPGPNSPLH
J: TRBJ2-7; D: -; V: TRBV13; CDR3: ASSPHSSSYEQY
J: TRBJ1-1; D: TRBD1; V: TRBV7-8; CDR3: ASSLGGDREWNTEAF
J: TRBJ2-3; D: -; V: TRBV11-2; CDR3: ASSIPGGLVSTDTQY
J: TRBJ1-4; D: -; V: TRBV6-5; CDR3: ASSYSYTTFSEKLF
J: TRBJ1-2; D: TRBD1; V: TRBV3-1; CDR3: ASSEAPGQGFGYT
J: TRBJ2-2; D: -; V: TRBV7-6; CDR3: ASSFAGTVNTGELF
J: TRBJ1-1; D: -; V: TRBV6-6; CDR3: ASRSHDMNTEAF
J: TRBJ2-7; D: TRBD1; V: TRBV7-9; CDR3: ASSLGGTGYYEQY
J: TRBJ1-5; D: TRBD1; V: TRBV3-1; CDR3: ASSQDHRGSNQPQH
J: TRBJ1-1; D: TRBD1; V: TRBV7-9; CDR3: ASSSNPGTGRNTEAF
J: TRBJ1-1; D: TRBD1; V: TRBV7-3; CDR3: ASSLTPTGGLNTEAF
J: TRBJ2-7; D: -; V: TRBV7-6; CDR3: ASSPDLGATTRSYEQY
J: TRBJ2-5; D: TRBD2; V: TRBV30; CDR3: AVSPRGGLETQY
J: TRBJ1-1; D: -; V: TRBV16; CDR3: ASSQWGDVANTEAF
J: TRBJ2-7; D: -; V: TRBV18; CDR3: ASSPYGRGGSYEQY
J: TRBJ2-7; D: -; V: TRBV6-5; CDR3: ASSYRGSYEQY
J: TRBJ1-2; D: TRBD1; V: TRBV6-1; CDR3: ASSETQFGDSLNYGYT
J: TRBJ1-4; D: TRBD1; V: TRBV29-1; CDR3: SAGQGDEKLF
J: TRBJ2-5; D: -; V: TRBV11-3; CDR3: ASSLGVQQETQY
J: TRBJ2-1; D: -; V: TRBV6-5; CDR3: ASSYSGSPSYNEQF
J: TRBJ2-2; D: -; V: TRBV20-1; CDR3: SAPGLSNTGELF
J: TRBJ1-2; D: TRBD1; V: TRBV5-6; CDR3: ASSVGTGAGYGYT
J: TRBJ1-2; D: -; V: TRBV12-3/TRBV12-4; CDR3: ASSRGLGYT
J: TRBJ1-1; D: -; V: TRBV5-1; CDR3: ASSVAAVDTEAF
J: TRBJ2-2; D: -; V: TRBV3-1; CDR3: ASSPNPGVDTGELF
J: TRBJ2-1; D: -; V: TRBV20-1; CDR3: SAPGSGSYNEQF
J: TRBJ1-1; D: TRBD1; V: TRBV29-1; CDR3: SVERTGGGTEAF
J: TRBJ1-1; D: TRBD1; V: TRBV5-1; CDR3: ASSLGGTGRRMNTEAF
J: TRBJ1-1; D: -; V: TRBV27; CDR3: ASSSSQPSLNTEAF
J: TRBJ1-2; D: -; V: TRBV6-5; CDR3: ASSYSGASNYGYT
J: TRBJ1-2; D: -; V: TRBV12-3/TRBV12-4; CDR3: ASSPGPEVHGYT
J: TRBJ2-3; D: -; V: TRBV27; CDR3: ASSPTGRRTTDTQY
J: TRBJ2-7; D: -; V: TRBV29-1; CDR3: SVDRGGSDEQY
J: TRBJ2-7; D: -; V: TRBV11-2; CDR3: ASSHGGGWVY
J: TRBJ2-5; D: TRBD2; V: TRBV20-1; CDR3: SATLGGDSETQY
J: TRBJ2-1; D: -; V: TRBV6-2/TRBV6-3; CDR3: AGRLGSSYNEQF
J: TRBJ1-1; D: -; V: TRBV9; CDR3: ASSVATGRTEAF
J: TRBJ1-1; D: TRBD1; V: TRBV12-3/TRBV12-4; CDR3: ASSPQGAVAEAF
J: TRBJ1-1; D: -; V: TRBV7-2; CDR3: ASNKNTEAF
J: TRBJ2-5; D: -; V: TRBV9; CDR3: ASSVGTLGETQY
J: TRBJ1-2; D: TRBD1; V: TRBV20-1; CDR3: SADVPGQGPQSNYGYT
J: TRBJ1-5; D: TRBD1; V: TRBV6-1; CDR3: ASSEAHGRGGNQPQH